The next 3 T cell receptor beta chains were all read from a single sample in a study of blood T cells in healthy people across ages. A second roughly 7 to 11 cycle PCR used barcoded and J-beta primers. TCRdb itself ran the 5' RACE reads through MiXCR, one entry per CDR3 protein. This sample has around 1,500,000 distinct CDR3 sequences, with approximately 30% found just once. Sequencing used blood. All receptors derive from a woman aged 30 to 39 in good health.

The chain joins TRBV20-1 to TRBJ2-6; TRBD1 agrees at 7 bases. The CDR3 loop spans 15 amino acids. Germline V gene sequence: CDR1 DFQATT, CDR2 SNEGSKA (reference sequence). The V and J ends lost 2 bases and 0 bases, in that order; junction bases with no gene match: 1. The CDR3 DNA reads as TGCAGTGCTAGACCAGGGGGCTCTGGGGCCAACGTCCTGACTTTC. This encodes CSARPGGSGANVLTF.

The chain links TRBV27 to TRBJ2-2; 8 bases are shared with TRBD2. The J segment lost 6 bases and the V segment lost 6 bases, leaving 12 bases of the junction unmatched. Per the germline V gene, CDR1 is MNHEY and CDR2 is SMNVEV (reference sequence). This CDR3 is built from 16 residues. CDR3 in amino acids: CASRLAGLGGAGELFF. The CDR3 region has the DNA TGTGCCAGCAGATTAGCGGGGTTGGGAGGAGCCGGGGAGCTGTTTTTT.

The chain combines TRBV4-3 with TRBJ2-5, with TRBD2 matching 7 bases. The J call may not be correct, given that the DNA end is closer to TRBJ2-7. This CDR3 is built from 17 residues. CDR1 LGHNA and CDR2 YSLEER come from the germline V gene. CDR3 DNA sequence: TGCGCCAGCAGCCAAGGGTCTGGCGGGAGTGGCATTTACGAGCAGTACTTC. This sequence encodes CASSQGSGGSGIYEQYF.